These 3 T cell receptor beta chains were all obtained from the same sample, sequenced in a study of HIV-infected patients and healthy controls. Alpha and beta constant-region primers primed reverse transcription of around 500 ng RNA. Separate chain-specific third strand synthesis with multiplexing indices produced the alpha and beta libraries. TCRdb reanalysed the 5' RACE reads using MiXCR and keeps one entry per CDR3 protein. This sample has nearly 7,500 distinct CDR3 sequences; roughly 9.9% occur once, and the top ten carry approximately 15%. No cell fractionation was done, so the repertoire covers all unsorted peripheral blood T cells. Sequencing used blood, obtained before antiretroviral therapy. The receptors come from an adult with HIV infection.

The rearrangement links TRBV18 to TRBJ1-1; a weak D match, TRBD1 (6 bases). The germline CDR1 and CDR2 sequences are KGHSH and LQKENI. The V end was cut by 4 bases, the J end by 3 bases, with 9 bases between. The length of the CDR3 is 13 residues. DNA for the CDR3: TGTGCCAGCTCACGGACAGAAGACACTGAAGCTTTCTTT. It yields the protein CASSRTEDTEAFF.

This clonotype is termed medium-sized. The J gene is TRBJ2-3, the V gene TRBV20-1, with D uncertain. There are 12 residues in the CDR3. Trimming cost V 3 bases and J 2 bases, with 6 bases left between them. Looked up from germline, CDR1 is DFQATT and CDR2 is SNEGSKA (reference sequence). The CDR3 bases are TGCAGTGCTAGCGGCCTCACAGATACGCAGTATTTT. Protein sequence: CSASGLTDTQYF.

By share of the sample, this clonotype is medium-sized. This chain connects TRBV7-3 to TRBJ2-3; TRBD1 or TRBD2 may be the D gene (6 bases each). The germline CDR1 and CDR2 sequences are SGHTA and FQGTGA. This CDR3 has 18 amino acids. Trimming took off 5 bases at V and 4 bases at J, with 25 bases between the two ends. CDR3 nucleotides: TGTGCCAGCAGCCTGTTGGGTGGAGGGACACCATCCCCAGATACGCAGTATTTT. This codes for CASSLLGGGTPSPDTQYF.